Below are 25 T cell receptor beta chains sequenced from a single sample in a study of cytomegalovirus exposure and HLA in healthy donors. PCR amplification relied on 60 Vbeta primers (plus 13 Jbeta primers). Clones were sequenced by immunoSEQ multiplex PCR, and TCRdb holds only the in-frame ones, with some missing. The sample includes 83,000 or so clones, over 60% of them seen just once. The material sequenced was PBMCs. The receptors stem from a female donor in good health and CMV-seronegative.

V usage is TRBV4-3 and J usage is TRBJ2-7, with D perhaps matching TRBD2 (6 bases). This CDR3 contains 15 residues. The V gene's germline CDR1 is LGHNA and CDR2 YSLEER. The V and J ends lost 0 bases and 2 bases respectively, with 11 bases between them. The DNA for the CDR3 is TGCGCCAGCAGCCAAGATCCCGGGGGAACCTACGAGCAGTACTTC. Its translation is CASSQDPGGTYEQYF.

The chain couples TRBV7-2 to TRBJ2-7, with TRBD2 as a possible D gene (6 bases). Germline lookup yields CDR1 SGHTA and CDR2 FQGNSA. Trimming shortened V by 3 bases and J by 2 bases, and 20 bases separated the two germline ends. This CDR3 region has 17 residues. DNA for the CDR3: TGTGCCAGCAGCTTGAGTGAGGGGAGGAGGAGCGCCTACGAGCAGTACTTC. Protein sequence: CASSLSEGRRSAYEQYF.

The V gene is TRBV27, the J gene TRBJ2-3, with 8 positions matching TRBD2. Germline assignment: CDR1 MNHEY and CDR2 SMNVEV (reference sequence). J lost 6 bases, V lost 6 bases, and 11 bases had no gene match. The CDR3 runs to 15 residues. The CDR3 sequence: CASSIHSGMGDTQYF. The CDR3 region has the DNA TGTGCCAGCAGCATCCATAGCGGGATGGGCGATACGCAGTATTTT.

This chain joins TRBV6-1 and TRBJ1-2; 7 bases match TRBD1. Looked up from germline, CDR1 is MNHNS and CDR2 is SASEGT. Trimming at V came to 0 bases and at J to 3 bases, leaving 4 bases not matched to a gene. This CDR3 comprises 15 residues. The CDR3 sequence: CASSEAMGTDYGYTF. As DNA, the CDR3 is TGTGCCAGCAGTGAAGCGATGGGGACAGACTATGGCTACACCTTC.

This chain joins TRBV9 and TRBJ1-3, with a weak D call TRBD1 (5 bases). The CDR3 consists of 17 residues. CDR1 and CDR2 (germline): SGDLS, YYNGEE. V was pared by 3 bases and J by 0 bases, with 16 bases between. CDR3 in DNA: TGTGCCAGCAGCGACGTTGGGGGGTCTGGCTCTGGAAACACCATATATTTT. As protein: CASSDVGGSGSGNTIYF.

CDR3 sequence: CASSSRLAGYNEQFF. The CDR3 bases are TGTGCCAGCAGCTCTCGACTAGCGGGATACAATGAGCAGTTCTTC. The chain has TRBV5-4 and TRBJ2-1; 11 bases map to TRBD2. Germline lookup yields CDR1 SGHNT and CDR2 YYREEE (reference sequence). J gave up 4 bases and V 3 bases, and 3 bases lay outside the gene matches. The CDR3 has 15 residues.

The chain employs TRBV5-1 and TRBJ2-5; D is perhaps TRBD1 (5 bases). The germline V and J ends were trimmed by 4 bases and 4 bases, with 14 bases remaining between them. CDR1 is SGHRS and CDR2 is YFSETQ in the germline V gene. The CDR3 sequence is 14 residues long. The CDR3 DNA reads TGCGCCAGCAGCGCAACAGGTAGTGCAGAGACCCAGTACTTC. Its translation is CASSATGSAETQYF.

The gene calls are TRBV10-3 and TRBJ2-7; 9 nucleotides agree with TRBD1. In germline, CDR1 is ENHRY, CDR2 SYGVKD. The CDR3 is 14 residues long. After removal of 7 bases from V and 1 base from J, the junction contained 5 bases not matched to a gene. The CDR3 sequence: CAITAGTGSYEQYF. Written as DNA, the CDR3 is TGTGCCATCACCGCCGGGACAGGGTCCTACGAGCAGTACTTC.

This chain uses TRBV9 with TRBJ2-1; no clear D. This CDR3 has 16 amino acids. Trimming removed 1 base from V and 0 bases from J, with 11 bases in between. Per germline, CDR1 SGDLS and CDR2 YYNGEE. DNA for the CDR3: TGTGCCAGCAGCGTACGAGCTATTAGCTCCTACAATGAGCAGTTCTTC. Its translation: CASSVRAISSYNEQFF.

The chain joins TRBV27 to TRBJ2-7, with D unclear. The germline CDR1 and CDR2 sequences are MNHEY and SMNVEV (reference sequence). V was cut by 0 bases and J by 4 bases, with 22 bases left in between. This CDR3 region has 18 residues. The DNA for the CDR3 is TGTGCCAGCAGTTTATCAACTGCCCCACCCCCCCCGCTATACGAGCAGTACTTC. Translating gives CASSLSTAPPPPLYEQYF.

This clone was counted only a few times. Written as DNA, the CDR3 is TGTGCCAGCAGTTTACGCAGCGTTGAAGCTTTCTTT. This codes for CASSLRSVEAFF. The chain recombines TRBV28 with TRBJ1-1; D remains unclear. From germline, CDR1 is MDHEN and CDR2 SYDVKM. The CDR3 extends over 12 amino acids. V was pared by 2 bases and J by 7 bases, with 8 bases between.

J is TRBJ2-7 and V is TRBV7-2; 10 bases match TRBD1. The trim removed 6 bases at V and 3 bases at J, leaving 11 bases unmatched. The germline gives CDR1 SGHTA, CDR2 FQGNSA. This CDR3 spans 16 amino acids. The CDR3 DNA reads TGTGCCAGCAGTATTGCGCACCGGGACAGGGGCTACGAGCAGTACTTC. Translation gives CASSIAHRDRGYEQYF.

The V call is TRBV6-5, the J call TRBJ2-7; perhaps TRBD1 as D (5 bases). The CDR3 sequence is 16 residues long. The germline V and J ends were trimmed by 0 bases and 0 bases, with 12 bases remaining between them. Germline CDR1 is MNHEY and CDR2 is SVGAGI. CDR3 sequence (DNA): TGTGCCAGCAGTTACTCGCGACAGAGCAGCTCCTACGAGCAGTACTTC. Amino acid sequence: CASSYSRQSSSYEQYF.

The V call is TRBV2, the J call TRBJ2-1, with a weak D call TRBD2 (5 bases). CDR1 SNHLY and CDR2 FYNNEI come from the germline V gene. Trimming took 6 bases from V and 8 from J, leaving 14 bases between them. The CDR3 covers 13 residues. The CDR3 region has the DNA TGTGCCAGCAGCAGGAGGATTAGGGATGAGCAGTTCTTC. This translates into CASSRRIRDEQFF.

In the case of this clone: Other nucleotide sequences from this sample produce the same CDR3. The rearrangement uses TRBV30 and TRBJ2-3; 9 bases are a match to TRBD2. This CDR3 comprises 15 residues. J lost 6 bases, V lost 0 bases, and 7 bases had no gene match. Germline V gene lookup returns CDR1 GTSNPN and CDR2 SVGIG (reference sequence). The CDR3 coding sequence is TGTGCCTGGAGTGTACTTGCGGGGGGGTCCGATACGCAGTATTTT. Residues: CAWSVLAGGSDTQYF.

This clone was counted once. The chain has TRBV10-1 and TRBJ1-2, with 7 bases that match TRBD1. Looked up from germline, CDR1 is WNHNN and CDR2 is SYGVQD (reference sequence). CDR3 size: 14 residues. J gave up 6 bases and V 2 bases, and 6 bases lay outside the gene matches. In DNA, the CDR3 is TGCGCCAGCAGTGAGGAGACAGGGTCAAATGGCTACACCTTC. This sequence encodes CASSEETGSNGYTF.

The genes are TRBV6-4 and TRBJ1-2; D might be TRBD1 (6 bases). In germline, CDR1 is MRHNA, CDR2 SNTAGT. The V and J ends lost 7 bases and 3 bases respectively, with 6 bases between them. The CDR3 extends over 11 amino acids. The CDR3 DNA is TGTGCCAGCACAGGGGACTATGGCTACACCTTC. It codes for CASTGDYGYTF.

This clone was found once. The V gene is TRBV21-1, the J gene TRBJ2-1; TRBD1 reflects the table's D call only, with no check against the DNA. TRBV21-1 is a pseudogene. This CDR3 region has 12 residues. The CDR3 DNA follows: TGTGCCAGCAGCACTCAGGGAACTGAGCAGTTCTTC. This translates into CASSTQGTEQFF.

J is TRBJ2-5 and V is TRBV7-9, with a weak D call TRBD2 (6 bases). V was shortened by 3 bases and J by 4 bases, with 12 bases between the two germline ends. Germline V lookup: CDR1 SEHNR, CDR2 FQNEAQ (reference sequence). This CDR3 has 14 amino acids. DNA of the CDR3: TGTGCCAGCAGCTTTACCCGGGGGATAGAGACCCAGTACTTC. This gives the protein CASSFTRGIETQYF. Complete variable domain (other parts from reference TRBV7-9 and TRBJ2-5): DTGVSQNPRHKITKRGQNVTFRCDPISEHNRLYWYRQTLGQGPEFLTYFQNEAQLEKSRLLSDRFSAERPKGSFSTLEIQRTEQGDSAMYLCASSFTRGIETQYFGPGTRLLVL.

The chain combines TRBV14 with TRBJ1-1; TRBD1 is a possible D gene (6 bases). CDR3 length: 16 residues. V dropped 1 base and J dropped 0 bases, with 12 bases sitting between them. Germline lookup yields CDR1 SGHDN and CDR2 FVKESK. The CDR3 DNA reads TGTGCCAGCAGCCAAGCTGGATACAGGGTGAACACTGAAGCTTTCTTT. Translating it yields CASSQAGYRVNTEAFF.

In DNA, the CDR3 is TGTGCCAGCAGTACCAGCGGGGGCCAAGAGACCCAGTACTTC. It translates to CASSTSGGQETQYF. The V gene is TRBV27, the J gene TRBJ2-5; 8 nucleotides line up with TRBD2. The CDR3 consists of 14 residues. Germline V lookup: CDR1 MNHEY, CDR2 SMNVEV (reference sequence). Trimming at V came to 5 bases and at J to 1 base, leaving 3 bases not matched to a gene.

The V gene is TRBV12-5, the J gene TRBJ2-2, with D possibly TRBD2 on 8 matching bases. Trimming left V 5 bases short and J 6 bases short, with 13 bases between. CDR3 size: 14 residues. Per germline, CDR1 LGHNT and CDR2 FRNRAP. The CDR3 loop reads CASGPGGGPGELFF. Written as DNA, the CDR3 is TGTGCTAGTGGTCCGGGAGGGGGCCCCGGGGAGCTGTTTTTT.

This sequence joins TRBV9 and TRBJ2-6; D ambiguous. The CDR3 contains 17 residues. The ends were cut back, 3 bases at V and 2 bases at J, with 15 bases in the middle. Per germline, CDR1 SGDLS and CDR2 YYNGEE. The CDR3 coding sequence is TGTGCCAGCAGCGCCCCCCGTGGGCTTGCTGGGGCCAACGTCCTGACTTTC. It encodes CASSAPRGLAGANVLTF.

This sequence joins TRBV28 and TRBJ1-2; 8 nucleotides align to TRBD1. V lost 4 bases to trimming and J lost 8 bases; unmatched junction nucleotides: 18. Germline V gene data show CDR1 as MDHEN and CDR2 as SYDVKM. The CDR3 has 17 residues. CDR3 DNA sequence: TGTGCCAGCAGTTATTCCCCCCTTGGACAGGGCGTTGGAGGCTACACCTTC. Its translation: CASSYSPLGQGVGGYTF.

Here the CDR3 DNA reads TGTGCCAGCAGCGAGGGACAGAGTTTCTATGGCTACACCTTC. It yields the protein CASSEGQSFYGYTF. This chain uses TRBV28 with TRBJ1-2; 7 bases are a match to TRBD1. Germline CDR1 reads MDHEN; CDR2 reads SYDVKM. The CDR3 length is 14 residues. Trimming removed 6 bases from V and 4 bases from J; junction bases left unmatched: 8.